Below are 10 T cell receptor beta chains sequenced from a single sample in a study of blood T cells in healthy people across ages. With a J-beta primer mix and a sample-barcoded 5' primer, a second PCR ran about 7 to 12 cycles. TCRdb processed the 5' RACE reads anew with MiXCR; each CDR3 protein has one entry. Here the sample spans approximately 1.5 million distinct CDR3 sequences, about 35% being singletons. Sequencing was carried out using blood. The receptors come from a woman aged 25 to 39 in good health.

Of note for this clonotype: With a far larger clone one base away, a read error is the likely cause. V and J are TRBV7-9 and TRBJ2-1; D is ambiguous. Germline V gene data show CDR1 as SEHNR and CDR2 as FQNEAQ (reference sequence). CDR3 length: 11 amino acids. DNA of the CDR3: TGTACCAGCAGCAATTACAATGAGCAGTTCTTC. It yields the protein CTSSNYNEQFF.

The rearrangement uses TRBV10-3 and TRBJ2-5; D is uncertain. Trimming removed 8 bases from V and 2 bases from J, with 12 bases in between. This CDR3 is built from 13 residues. Germline V CDR1 and CDR2: ENHRY, SYGVKD. The CDR3 protein is CAISIQLQETQYF. The CDR3 nucleotides read TGTGCCATCTCGATCCAGTTACAAGAGACCCAGTACTTC.

Regarding this clonotype: The junction does not match germline at one end; this may be a read error. The V gene is TRBV9, the J gene TRBJ2-7, with D maybe TRBD2 (7 bases). The DNA end lines up better with TRBJ2-5; the J call may be wrong. The germline V gene encodes CDR1 SGDLS and CDR2 YYNGEE. The CDR3 spans 16 residues. CDR3 in amino acids: CTSSGTNRVSGETQYF. The CDR3 DNA sequence: TGTACCAGCAGCGGGACCAACAGGGTGTCCGGGGAGACCCAGTACTTC.

This chain joins TRBV7-9 and TRBJ2-5, with TRBD2 matching 7 bases. The V gene end was trimmed by 1 base and the J gene end by 2 bases; junction bases not matched to a gene: 7. The CDR3 is 16 residues long. The germline V gene has CDR1 SEHNR and CDR2 FQNEAQ (reference sequence). CDR3 region: CASSLEGRVRQETQYF. Written as DNA, the CDR3 is TGTGCCAGCAGCTTAGAAGGGAGGGTACGGCAAGAGACCCAGTACTTC.

CDR3 in DNA: TGCAGCGCTGCTACGCTGGGGCGTTCCTATGGCTACACCTTC. It codes for CSAATLGRSYGYTF. The chain combines TRBV29-1 with TRBJ1-2; D perhaps matches TRBD1 (5 bases). The CDR3 is 14 amino acids. Trimming shortened V by 7 bases and J by 4 bases, and 19 bases separated the two germline ends. Germline V lookup: CDR1 SQVTM, CDR2 ANQGSEA.

This clonotype was seen a handful of times. The chain carries TRBV20-1 and TRBJ2-5, with TRBD2 identical over 14 bases. The CDR3 covers 16 residues. Germline V gene sequence: CDR1 DFQATT, CDR2 SNEGSKA (reference sequence). J lost 3 bases, V lost 6 bases, and 9 bases had no gene match. CDR3 in amino acids: CSATGTSGGRKETQYF. CDR3 DNA sequence: TGCAGTGCCACGGGGACTAGCGGGGGACGTAAAGAGACCCAGTACTTC.

This chain connects TRBV3-1 to TRBJ2-5; TRBD2 matches 7 bases. Germline CDR1 reads LGHDT; CDR2 reads YNNKEL (reference sequence). The CDR3 length is 12 residues. V dropped 4 bases and J dropped 11; count of bases not matched to a gene: 7. In DNA, the CDR3 is TGTGCCAGCAGCCCCCTGGCGGGGGAGCAGTACTTC. It specifies CASSPLAGEQYF.

The genes are TRBV7-9 and TRBJ1-6; TRBD1 is a possible D gene (5 bases). V dropped 4 bases and J dropped 7 bases, with 11 bases sitting between them. Germline V lookup: CDR1 SEHNR, CDR2 FQNEAQ (reference sequence). The CDR3 sequence is 14 residues long. The CDR3 loop is CASSSDSVNSPLHF. CDR3 bases: TGTGCCAGCAGCTCCGACAGCGTCAATTCACCCCTCCACTTT.

This clonotype has more than one count but fewer than ten. This chain links TRBV12-3 or TRBV12-4 with TRBJ2-4; tentative D call: TRBD2 (6 bases). There are 14 residues in the CDR3. The V end was cut by 3 bases, the J end by 9 bases, with 15 bases between. Here the CDR3 reads CASSFGQGGIIQYF. For the CDR3, the DNA is TGTGCCAGCAGTTTTGGGCAGGGCGGGATCATTCAGTACTTC.

The sample holds a few counts of this clonotype. The junction departs from the called germline gene at one end, perhaps through a read error. The rearrangement links TRBV7-9 to TRBJ2-3; tentatively, D is TRBD1 or TRBD2 (5 bases each). Germline CDR1 is SEHNR and CDR2 is FQNEAQ (reference sequence). The CDR3 is made up of 16 amino acids. The CDR3 sequence: CASSSRSGFGADMQYF. The CDR3 DNA is TGTGCCAGCAGCTCCCGATCAGGGTTCGGGGCAGATATGCAGTATTTT.